This T cell receptor beta chain was documented in a study of control samples from healthy donors and cancer patients. V was trimmed by 2 bases and J by 4 bases, leaving 6 bases between them. Germline CDR1 reads MNHEY; CDR2 reads SMNVEV (reference sequence). The CDR3 covers 13 residues. The method was immunoSEQ multiplex PCR; TCRdb's version includes in-frame clones alone and lacks a portion of them. Seen here are about 48,000 clones, roughly 93% observed once, and the top ten hold 23%. This TCR came from a woman in her fifties or sixties with head and neck cancer. Sequencing input: PBMCs. The J gene is TRBJ1-3, the V gene TRBV27; no reliable D call. In nucleotides, the CDR3 is TGTGCCAGCAGTTTAGATAGAGGAAACACCATATATTTT. Its protein is CASSLDRGNTIYF.